A single sample gave rise to the 17 T cell receptor beta chains below, sequenced in a study of T and B cells in COVID-19 patients. BIOMED2 TRB-A/B primer pools were used in multiplex TRB PCR. Via MiXCR, TCRdb re-called the multiplex PCR reads, giving one row per CDR3 protein. The table records more than 9,000 distinct CDR3 sequences, around 27% of them present only once. Blood genomic DNA input for TRB amplification was 250-500 ng. The specimen was blood. Receptor source: a human donor who had recovered from COVID-19.

This clonotype came up a few times. The V gene is TRBV27, the J gene TRBJ1-5; D call uncertain. CDR3 length: 15 residues. Germline CDR1 and CDR2: MNHEY and SMNVEV (reference sequence). Trimming shortened V by 6 bases and J by 5 bases, and 17 bases separated the two germline ends. CDR3 sequence: CASSLAGKVDQPQHF. The CDR3 nucleotides read TGTGCCAGCAGCCTAGCGGGGAAAGTGGATCAGCCCCAGCATTTT.

This clonotype was picked up a small number of times. The genes are TRBV6-2 or TRBV6-3 and TRBJ1-1; unclear D gene. CDR3 length: 11 residues. Germline V gene data show CDR1 as MNHEY and CDR2 as SVGEGT. Deletions cut 4 bases from V and 4 bases from J, with 4 bases between. CDR3 sequence (DNA): TGTGCCAGCAGTTTGGGCACTGAAGCTTTCTTT. Its translation is CASSLGTEAFF.

This chain uses TRBV5-4 with TRBJ2-5, with TRBD2 identical over 9 bases. Germline V gene lookup returns CDR1 SGHNT and CDR2 YYREEE (reference sequence). Trimming took 7 bases from V and 4 from J; bases not matched to a gene: 14. The CDR3 spans 16 residues. CDR3 sequence reads: CASGIQAGGDGETQYF. CDR3 nucleotides: TGTGCCAGCGGCATCCAGGCGGGGGGGGACGGAGAGACCCAGTACTTC. The full variable domain, its missing parts supplied by reference TRBV5-4 and TRBJ2-5, is ETGVTQSPTHLIKTRGQQVTLRCSSQSGHNTVSWYQQALGQGPQFIFQYYREEENGRGNFPPRFSGLQFPNYSSELNVNALELDDSALYLCASGIQAGGDGETQYFGPGTRLLVL.

By sample share, this clonotype is medium-sized. The chain is built from TRBV27 and TRBJ2-7; D remains unclear. Germline V gives CDR1 MNHEY, CDR2 SMNVEV (reference sequence). V lost 5 bases, J lost 0 bases, and 11 bases lay in between. This CDR3 has 14 residues. This CDR3 is CASSASEISYEQYF. The CDR3 DNA is TGTGCCAGCAGTGCCTCAGAGATCTCCTACGAGCAGTACTTC.

Concerning this clonotype: This may be a read error, as it is one base from a much larger clone. This CDR3 is missing its conserved last phenylalanine or tryptophan, likely due to a read error. This chain uses TRBV12-3 or TRBV12-4 with TRBJ2-2; unclear D gene. V was shortened by 6 bases and J by 3 bases, with 11 bases between the two germline ends. There are 14 residues in the CDR3. CDR3 residues: CASSGPWDTGELFL. CDR3 sequence (DNA): TGTGCCAGCAGCGGACCATGGGACACCGGGGAGCTGTTTCTT.

V gene TRBV6-6 combines with J gene TRBJ1-2; perhaps TRBD1 as D (5 bases). This CDR3 region has 13 residues. The V gene lost 6 bases and the J gene lost 7 bases, with 15 bases spanning the gap. Germline V gene lookup returns CDR1 MNHNY and CDR2 SVGAGI (reference sequence). The chain's CDR3 is CASSTGTFGGYTF. The CDR3 coding sequence is TGTGCCAGCAGCACCGGGACGTTCGGTGGCTACACCTTC.

By share, this clonotype counts as medium-sized (0.01 to 0.1%). This chain links TRBV30 with TRBJ2-1; 11 nucleotides agree with TRBD1. The CDR3 has 14 residues. The V and J ends lost 3 bases and 7 bases, in that order; junction bases with no gene match: 5. Germline assignment: CDR1 GTSNPN and CDR2 SVGIG (reference sequence). Written as DNA, the CDR3 is TGTGCCTGGAGCGGGACAGGGGGTAGGAATGAGCAGTTCTTC. This encodes CAWSGTGGRNEQFF.

The V call is TRBV7-2, the J call TRBJ1-3; the D is unclear. Germline assignment: CDR1 SGHTA and CDR2 FQGNSA. V was cut by 0 bases and J by 3 bases, with 12 bases left in between. This CDR3 contains 16 residues. This CDR3 reads CASSLAPDGGGNTIYF. In nucleotides, the CDR3 is TGTGCCAGCAGCTTAGCTCCGGACGGAGGTGGAAACACCATATATTTT. Using reference TRBV7-2 and TRBJ1-3 for the parts outside the CDR3, the full variable domain is GAGVSQSPSNKVTEKGKDVELRCDPISGHTALYWYRQSLGQGLEFLIYFQGNSAPDKSGLPSDRFSAERTGGSVSTLTIQRTQQEDSAVYLCASSLAPDGGGNTIYFGEGSWLTVV.

V and J are TRBV10-2 and TRBJ2-3; D is perhaps TRBD1 (5 bases). Trimming took 3 bases from V and 5 from J, leaving 15 bases between them. The CDR3 has 15 residues. CDR1 and CDR2 (germline): WSHSY, SAAADI. In DNA, the CDR3 is TGCGCCAGCAGTGATGTAAGGGGTGTGGAAGATACGCAGTATTTT. Translating it yields CASSDVRGVEDTQYF.

This clonotype occurred a few times. The chain recombines TRBV7-6 with TRBJ2-3; tentatively, D is TRBD1 or TRBD2 (5 bases each). Germline V CDR1 and CDR2: SGHVS, FNYEAQ. This CDR3 is built from 14 residues. V was shortened by 5 bases and J by 3 bases, with 12 bases between the two germline ends. The CDR3 here is CASSIVGATDTQYF. Written as DNA, the CDR3 is TGTGCCAGCAGCATCGTCGGGGCGACAGATACGCAGTATTTT.

The count of this clonotype is one. This rearrangement joins TRBV19 to TRBJ2-5; perhaps TRBD1 as D (11 bases). Germline V gene sequence: CDR1 LNHDA, CDR2 SQIVND (reference sequence). The CDR3 length is 16 residues. V was pared by 3 bases and J by 8 bases, with 22 bases between. In nucleotides, the CDR3 is TGTGCCAGTAGTATCGGACAGGGGGCTAGCGGGGGCACCCAGTACTTC. This encodes CASSIGQGASGGTQYF.

V usage is TRBV5-4 and J usage is TRBJ2-3; 9 bases fit TRBD2. The V segment lost 3 bases and the J segment 2 bases; nucleotides outside the gene matches: 10. The germline V gene encodes CDR1 SGHNT and CDR2 YYREEE (reference sequence). The length of the CDR3 is 17 residues. In DNA, the CDR3 is TGTGCCAGCAGCTGGGGGTTTCTAGCGGGGATCACAGATACGCAGTATTTT. Translating it yields CASSWGFLAGITDTQYF.

This clonotype was recorded a few times. The genes are TRBV24-1 and TRBJ2-2; D may correspond to TRBD1 or TRBD2 (7 bases each). Trimming pared 6 bases from V and 4 bases from J, leaving 14 bases between. The CDR3 has 15 residues. CDR1 and CDR2 from the germline V gene are KGHDR and SFDVKD. The CDR3 bases are TGTGCCACCAGTCGACAGGGCGGGGGCACCGGGGAGCTGTTTTTT. Translating it yields CATSRQGGGTGELFF.

J is TRBJ2-7 and V is TRBV5-4, with D possibly TRBD1 on 6 matching bases. Between the trimmed V and J ends, which lost 4 bases and 1 base, there was a span of 12 bases. Germline V CDR1 and CDR2: SGHNT, YYREEE (reference sequence). CDR3 length: 14 amino acids. As DNA, the CDR3 is TGTGCCAGCAGCACGATGGACAGTTCCTACGAGCAGTACTTC. It encodes CASSTMDSSYEQYF.

This clonotype has a count of ten or more. V gene TRBV19 combines with J gene TRBJ1-1; possible D gene TRBD1, 5 bases. V lost 7 bases to trimming and J lost 6 bases, with 12 bases between them. This CDR3 has 12 residues. CDR1 is LNHDA and CDR2 is SQIVND in the germline V gene (reference sequence). CDR3 residues: CASTPGGAEAFF. CDR3 coding DNA: TGTGCCAGTACCCCCGGGGGGGCTGAAGCTTTCTTT. The full variable domain, rest sourced from reference TRBV19 and TRBJ1-1, is DGGITQSPKYLFRKEGQNVTLSCEQNLNHDAMYWYRQDPGQGLRLIYYSQIVNDFQKGDIAEGYSVSREKKESFPLTVTSAQKNPTAFYLCASTPGGAEAFFGQGTRLTVV.

V and J are TRBV28 and TRBJ1-5, with 9 bases matching TRBD1. Germline CDR1 reads MDHEN; CDR2 reads SYDVKM. The CDR3 length is 16 residues. V shed 11 bases, J shed 3 bases, and the junction held 14 bases outside the gene matches. Written as DNA, the CDR3 is TGTGCCTCCGGGGACAGGGCTAAGGAGGCCAATCAGCCCCAGCATTTT. As protein: CASGDRAKEANQPQHF.

This clonotype rates as medium-sized (0.01 to 0.1%). J is TRBJ1-1 and V is TRBV30; D gene uncertain. Germline V gene lookup returns CDR1 GTSNPN and CDR2 SVGIG (reference sequence). The CDR3 consists of 13 residues. The germline V and J ends were trimmed by 1 base and 1 base, with 7 bases remaining between them. The CDR3 spells CAWSGDANTEAFF. CDR3 sequence (DNA): TGTGCCTGGAGTGGAGACGCGAACACTGAAGCTTTCTTT.